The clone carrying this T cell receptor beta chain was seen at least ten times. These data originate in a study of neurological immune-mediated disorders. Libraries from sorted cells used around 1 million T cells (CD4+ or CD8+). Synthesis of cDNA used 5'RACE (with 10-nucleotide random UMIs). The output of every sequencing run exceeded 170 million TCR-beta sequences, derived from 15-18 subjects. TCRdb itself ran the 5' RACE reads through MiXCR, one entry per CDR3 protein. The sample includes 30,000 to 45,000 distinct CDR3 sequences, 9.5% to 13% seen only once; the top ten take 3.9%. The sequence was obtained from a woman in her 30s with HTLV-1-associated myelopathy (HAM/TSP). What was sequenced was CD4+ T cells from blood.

The CDR3 nucleotides are TGTGCCATCAGTTCCGGGACCCTAACCGGTGTTGAGCAGTTCTTC. Amino acid sequence: CAISSGTLTGVEQFF. The chain carries TRBV10-3 and TRBJ2-1; D possibly uses TRBD1 or TRBD2 (5 bases each). The V gene lost 5 bases and the J gene lost 9 bases, with 20 bases spanning the gap. Germline CDR1 ENHRY, CDR2 SYGVKD. CDR3 length: 15 residues.